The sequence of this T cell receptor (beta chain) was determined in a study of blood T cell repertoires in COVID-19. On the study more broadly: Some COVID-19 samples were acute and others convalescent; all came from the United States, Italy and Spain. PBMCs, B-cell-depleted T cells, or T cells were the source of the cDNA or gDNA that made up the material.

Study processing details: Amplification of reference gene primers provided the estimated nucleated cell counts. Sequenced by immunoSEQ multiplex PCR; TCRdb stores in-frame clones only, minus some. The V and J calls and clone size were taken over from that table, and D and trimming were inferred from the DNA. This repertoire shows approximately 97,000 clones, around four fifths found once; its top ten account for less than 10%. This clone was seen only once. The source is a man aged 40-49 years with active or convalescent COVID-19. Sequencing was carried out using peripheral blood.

The CDR3 reads CASTSDRGPLQPQHF. The CDR3 nucleotides are TGTGCCAGCACCTCGGACAGGGGACCCCTTCAGCCCCAGCATTTT. The chain is built from TRBV27 and TRBJ1-5; TRBD1 aligns across 9 bases. V was clipped by 7 bases and J by 6 bases; unmatched bases: 10. The CDR3 consists of 15 residues. Germline V lookup: CDR1 MNHEY, CDR2 SMNVEV (reference sequence).